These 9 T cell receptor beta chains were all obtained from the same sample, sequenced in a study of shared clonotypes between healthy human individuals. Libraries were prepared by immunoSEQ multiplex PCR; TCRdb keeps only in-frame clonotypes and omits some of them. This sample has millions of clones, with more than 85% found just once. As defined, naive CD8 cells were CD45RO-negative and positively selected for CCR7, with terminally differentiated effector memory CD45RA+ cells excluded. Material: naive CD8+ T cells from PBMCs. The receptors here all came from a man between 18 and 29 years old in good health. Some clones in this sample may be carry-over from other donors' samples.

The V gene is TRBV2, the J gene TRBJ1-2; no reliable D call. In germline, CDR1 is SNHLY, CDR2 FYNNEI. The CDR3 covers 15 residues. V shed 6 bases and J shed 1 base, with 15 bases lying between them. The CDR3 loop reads CASRRSAAVNYGYTF. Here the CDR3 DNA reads TGTGCCAGCAGGAGGAGTGCAGCAGTTAACTATGGCTACACCTTC.

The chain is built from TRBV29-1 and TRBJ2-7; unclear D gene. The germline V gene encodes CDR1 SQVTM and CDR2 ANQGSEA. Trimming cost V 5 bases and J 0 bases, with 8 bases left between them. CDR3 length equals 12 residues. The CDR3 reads CSVSGISYEQYF. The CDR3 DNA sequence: TGCAGCGTTAGTGGAATCTCCTACGAGCAGTACTTC.

CDR3 amino acids: CASSSKGLPGDEQYF. In DNA form, the CDR3 reads TGCGCCAGCAGCTCTAAGGGACTCCCAGGGGACGAGCAGTACTTC. This chain links TRBV5-1 with TRBJ2-7; D possibly uses TRBD1 or TRBD2 (6 bases each). CDR3 length: 15 residues. The germline gives CDR1 SGHRS, CDR2 YFSETQ. Trimming removed 3 bases at V and 5 bases at J, with 18 bases between.

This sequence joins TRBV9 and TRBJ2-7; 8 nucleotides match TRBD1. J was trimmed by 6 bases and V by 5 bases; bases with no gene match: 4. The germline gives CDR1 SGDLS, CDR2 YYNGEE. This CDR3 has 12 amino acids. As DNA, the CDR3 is TGTGCCAGCAGTGAGACAGGGGTCGAGCAGTACTTC. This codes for CASSETGVEQYF.

CDR3 loop: CASSHIEGFGYTF. CDR3 coding DNA: TGTGCCAGCAGCCACATCGAGGGTTTTGGCTACACCTTC. The chain couples TRBV14 to TRBJ1-2; no clear D gene. Germline CDR1 is SGHDN and CDR2 is FVKESK. The CDR3 covers 13 residues. The germline V and J ends were trimmed by 3 bases and 7 bases, with 12 bases remaining between them.

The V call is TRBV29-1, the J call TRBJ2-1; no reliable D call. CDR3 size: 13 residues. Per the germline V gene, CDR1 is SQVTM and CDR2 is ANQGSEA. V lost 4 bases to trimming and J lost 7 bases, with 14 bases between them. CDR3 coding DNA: TGCAGCGTTGGCCCCACAGTGGGGAATGAGCAGTTCTTC. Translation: CSVGPTVGNEQFF.

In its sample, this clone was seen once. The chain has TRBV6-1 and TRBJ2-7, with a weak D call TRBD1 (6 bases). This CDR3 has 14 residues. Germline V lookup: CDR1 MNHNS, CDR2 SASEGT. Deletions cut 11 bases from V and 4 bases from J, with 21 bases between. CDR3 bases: TGTGCCGGAGAACAGGGTTGGGGCGGGTACGAGCAGTACTTC. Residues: CAGEQGWGGYEQYF.

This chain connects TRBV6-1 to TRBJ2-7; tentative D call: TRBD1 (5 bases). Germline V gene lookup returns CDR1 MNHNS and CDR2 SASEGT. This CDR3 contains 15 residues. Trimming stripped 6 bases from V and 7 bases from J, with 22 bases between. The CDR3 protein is CASSATGPPSGEQYF. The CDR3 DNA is TGTGCCAGCAGCGCTACAGGCCCCCCGAGTGGGGAGCAGTACTTC.

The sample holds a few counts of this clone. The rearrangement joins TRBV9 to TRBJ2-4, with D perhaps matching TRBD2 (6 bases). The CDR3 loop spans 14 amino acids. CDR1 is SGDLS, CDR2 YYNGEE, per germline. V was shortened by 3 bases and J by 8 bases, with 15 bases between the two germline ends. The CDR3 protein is CASSEGGRGDIQYF. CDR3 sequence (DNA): TGTGCCAGCAGCGAAGGTGGGCGGGGTGACATTCAGTACTTC.